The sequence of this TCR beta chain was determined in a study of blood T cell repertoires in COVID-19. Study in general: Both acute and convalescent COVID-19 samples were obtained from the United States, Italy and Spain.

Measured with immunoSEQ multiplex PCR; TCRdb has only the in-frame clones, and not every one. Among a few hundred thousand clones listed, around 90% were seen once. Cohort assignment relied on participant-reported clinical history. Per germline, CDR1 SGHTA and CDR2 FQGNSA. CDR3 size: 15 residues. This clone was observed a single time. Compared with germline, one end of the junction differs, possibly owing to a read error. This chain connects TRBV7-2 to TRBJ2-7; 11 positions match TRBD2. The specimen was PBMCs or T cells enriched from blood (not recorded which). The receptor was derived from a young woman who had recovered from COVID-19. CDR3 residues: CASSLAGGSSYEQYF. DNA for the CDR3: TGTGCCAGCAGCCTAGCGGGGGGTTCCTCCTACGAGCAGTACTTC.